These 3 T cell receptor beta chains came from one sample sequenced in a study of PD-L1 blockade in urothelial cancer. Described time point: peripheral blood 6 weeks after treatment start. TCRdb keeps only in-frame clones here, not all; method: immunoSEQ multiplex PCR. The sample carries some 40,000 clones, around 90% recorded once. The source was PBMCs, collected around atezolizumab (anti-PD-L1) treatment. These receptors were obtained from a man in his 70s with urothelial cancer.

The chain employs TRBV27 and TRBJ1-2; TRBD1 aligns across 7 bases. The CDR3 spans 14 residues. Germline trimming cut 6 bases from V and 4 bases from J; bases unmatched to any gene: 8. The germline V gene has CDR1 MNHEY and CDR2 SMNVEV (reference sequence). This CDR3 reads CASRAGGITYGYTF. The DNA of the CDR3 is TGTGCCAGCAGGGCAGGGGGGATTACCTATGGCTACACCTTC.

This chain's CDR3 is CASSTRTSGRAYNEQFF. DNA of the CDR3: TGTGCCAGTAGTACCCGGACTAGCGGGAGGGCATACAATGAGCAGTTCTTC. The rearrangement links TRBV19 to TRBJ2-1, with 15 positions matching TRBD2. Germline loops: CDR1 LNHDA, CDR2 SQIVND (reference sequence). This CDR3 region has 17 residues. J lost 4 bases, V lost 4 bases, and 5 bases had no gene match. Together with reference TRBV19 and TRBJ2-1, the CDR3 gives the full variable domain: DGGITQSPKYLFRKEGQNVTLSCEQNLNHDAMYWYRQDPGQGLRLIYYSQIVNDFQKGDIAEGYSVSREKKESFPLTVTSAQKNPTAFYLCASSTRTSGRAYNEQFFGPGTRLTVL.

The gene calls are TRBV6-5 and TRBJ2-4; 10 positions agree with TRBD2. The CDR3 sequence is 14 residues long. CDR1 is MNHEY, CDR2 SVGAGI, per germline. V shed 5 bases, J shed 8 bases, and the junction held 6 bases outside the gene matches. The CDR3 sequence is CASSMTSGWDIQYF. The CDR3 DNA sequence: TGTGCCAGCAGTATGACTAGCGGGTGGGACATTCAGTACTTC.